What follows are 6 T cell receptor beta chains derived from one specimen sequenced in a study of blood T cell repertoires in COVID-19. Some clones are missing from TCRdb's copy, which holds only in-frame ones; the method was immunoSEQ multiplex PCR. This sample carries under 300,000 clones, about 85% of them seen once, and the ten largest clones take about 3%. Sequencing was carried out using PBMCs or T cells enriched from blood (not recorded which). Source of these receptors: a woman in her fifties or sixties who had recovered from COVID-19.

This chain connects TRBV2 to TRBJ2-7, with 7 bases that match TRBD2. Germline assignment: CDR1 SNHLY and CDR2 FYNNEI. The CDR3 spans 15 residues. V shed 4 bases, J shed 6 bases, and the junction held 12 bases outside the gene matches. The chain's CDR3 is CASSAREGQGREQYF. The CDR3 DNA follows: TGTGCCAGCAGTGCCAGGGAGGGTCAGGGCCGCGAGCAGTACTTC.

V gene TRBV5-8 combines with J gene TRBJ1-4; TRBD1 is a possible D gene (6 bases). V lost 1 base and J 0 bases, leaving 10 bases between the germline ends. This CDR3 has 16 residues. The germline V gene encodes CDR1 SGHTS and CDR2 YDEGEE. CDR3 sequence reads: CASSLFRTATNEKLFF. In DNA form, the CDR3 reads TGTGCCAGCAGCTTGTTCCGGACAGCAACTAATGAAAAACTGTTTTTT. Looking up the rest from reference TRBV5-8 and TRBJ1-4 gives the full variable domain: EAGVTQSPTHLIKTRGQQATLRCSPISGHTSVYWYQQALGLGLQFLLWYDEGEERNRGNFPPRFSGRQFPNYSSELNVNALELEDSALYLCASSLFRTATNEKLFFGSGTQLSVL.

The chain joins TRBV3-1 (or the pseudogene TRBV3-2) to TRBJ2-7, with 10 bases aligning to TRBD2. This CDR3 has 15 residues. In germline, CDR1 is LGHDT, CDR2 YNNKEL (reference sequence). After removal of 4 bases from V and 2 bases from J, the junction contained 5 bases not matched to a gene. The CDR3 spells CASSPGLAETYEQYF. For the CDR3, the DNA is TGTGCCAGCAGCCCCGGACTAGCGGAAACCTACGAGCAGTACTTC.

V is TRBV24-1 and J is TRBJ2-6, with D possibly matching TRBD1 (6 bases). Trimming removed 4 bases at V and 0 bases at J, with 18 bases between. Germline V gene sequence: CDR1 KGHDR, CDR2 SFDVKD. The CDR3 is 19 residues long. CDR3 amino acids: CATSDTTDSPPSGANVLTF. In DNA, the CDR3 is TGTGCCACCAGTGACACTACGGACAGCCCCCCCTCTGGGGCCAACGTCCTGACTTTC.

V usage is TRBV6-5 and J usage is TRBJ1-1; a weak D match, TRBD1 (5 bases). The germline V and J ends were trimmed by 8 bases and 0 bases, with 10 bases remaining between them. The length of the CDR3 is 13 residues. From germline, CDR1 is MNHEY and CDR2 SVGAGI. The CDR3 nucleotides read TGTGCCAGCCGTTCAGGGATGAACACTGAAGCTTTCTTT. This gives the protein CASRSGMNTEAFF.

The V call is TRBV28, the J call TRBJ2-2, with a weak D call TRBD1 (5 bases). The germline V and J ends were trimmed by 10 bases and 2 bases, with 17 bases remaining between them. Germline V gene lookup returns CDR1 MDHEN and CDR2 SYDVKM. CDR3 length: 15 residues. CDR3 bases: TGTGCCACATATGGACATGAGTTTAACACCGGGGAGCTGTTTTTT. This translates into CATYGHEFNTGELFF.